The T cell receptor (beta chain) described here comes from a study of CD8+CD57+ T cells in acquired aplastic anemia. Study-level background: Sorted cells (CD4+ and CD8+) yielded DNA amounts that averaged approximately 3.2 ug.

The sample holds many counts of this clonotype. Patients sequenced had flow cytometry evidence of CD8+CD57+ cell expansion. According to the study, genomic DNA was the template for TCR beta VDJ and CDR3 profiling. TCRdb redid the calling of the reads with MiXCR, one entry per CDR3 protein. The data show fewer than 200,000 distinct CDR3 sequences, about 50% seen once. CDR3 length: 13 amino acids. With 6 bases clipped from V and 5 bases from J, the junction kept 5 bases outside the gene matches. CDR1 and CDR2 from the germline V gene are SGHVS and FNYEAQ. The source of this sequence is a human donor with aplastic anemia. V usage is TRBV7-6 and J usage is TRBJ2-7, with 9 bases lining up with TRBD1. Sequencing used sorted CD4+, CD8+, or CD8+CD57+ T cells (not recorded which) from PBMCs. Here the CDR3 DNA reads TGTGCCAGCAGTGTCCGGGACAGGGACGAGCAGTACTTC. The encoded protein is CASSVRDRDEQYF.